Each of the 21 T cell receptor beta chains below was sequenced from the same sample in a study of T cell changes during pregnancy in multiple sclerosis. Sequencing was performed with immunoSEQ multiplex PCR; in TCRdb, only in-frame clones are kept and a portion is missing. Of roughly 59,000 clones in the sample, around 90% were seen once. Material: peripheral blood, obtained in the third trimester of pregnancy. These receptors all stem from a female donor in good health, enrolled as a control in a pregnancy study.

The chain links TRBV6-5 to TRBJ1-1; 7 bases map to TRBD1. J was trimmed by 5 bases and V by 6 bases; bases with no gene match: 6. The CDR3 has 13 residues. The germline gives CDR1 MNHEY, CDR2 SVGAGI. CDR3 residues: CASRLTGATEAFF. The CDR3 DNA reads as TGTGCCAGCAGACTAACAGGGGCAACTGAAGCTTTCTTT.

The chain couples TRBV7-9 to TRBJ2-1, with TRBD1 matching 8 bases. Trimming removed 7 bases from V and 8 bases from J; junction bases left unmatched: 4. The CDR3 runs 12 residues. Germline CDR1 and CDR2: SEHNR and FQNEAQ (reference sequence). The DNA of the CDR3 is TGTGCCAGCAATGGACAGGGCCATGAGCAGTTCTTC. Protein: CASNGQGHEQFF.

This chain joins TRBV6-1 and TRBJ2-7; D might be TRBD1 (6 bases). The germline gives CDR1 MNHNS, CDR2 SASEGT. The CDR3 length is 13 residues. Trimming removed 7 bases at V and 8 bases at J, with 18 bases between. The chain's CDR3 is CASTRQEALKQYF. The CDR3 bases are TGTGCCAGCACCCGACAGGAGGCTTTAAAGCAGTACTTC.

In this sample, this clone turned up a few times. CDR3: CASSGDRANGYYEQYF. CDR3 in DNA: TGTGCCAGCAGTGGGGACAGGGCGAATGGATACTACGAGCAGTACTTC. V and J are TRBV2 and TRBJ2-7; 9 bases agree with TRBD1. This CDR3 is 16 amino acids long. J gave up 3 bases and V 4 bases, and 10 bases lay outside the gene matches. Per the germline V gene, CDR1 is SNHLY and CDR2 is FYNNEI.

The chain links TRBV4-3 to TRBJ1-1; a weak D match, TRBD1 (6 bases). The V gene lost 2 bases and the J gene lost 6 bases, with 13 bases spanning the gap. Germline V CDR1 and CDR2: LGHNA, YSLEER. The CDR3 length is 14 residues. The DNA of the CDR3 is TGCGCCAGCAGCCAAAGACAGGCCGCCGCTGAAGCTTTCTTT. Translating gives CASSQRQAAAEAFF.

The chain couples TRBV5-1 to TRBJ1-3, with 7 bases matching TRBD1. The length of the CDR3 is 14 residues. The germline V gene encodes CDR1 SGHRS and CDR2 YFSETQ. Trimming took 4 bases from V and 3 from J; bases not matched to a gene: 4. The CDR3 loop reads CASSPGGNGNTIYF. Written as DNA, the CDR3 is TGCGCCAGCAGCCCAGGGGGTAATGGAAACACCATATATTTT.

The CDR3 spells CALNRGGAGQPQHF. The CDR3 region has the DNA TGTGCCTTGAACCGGGGGGGGGCAGGTCAGCCCCAGCATTTT. J is TRBJ1-5 and V is TRBV30, with a weak D call TRBD1 (6 bases). V lost 7 bases and J 6 bases, leaving 19 bases between the germline ends. The length of the CDR3 is 14 residues. CDR1 GTSNPN and CDR2 SVGIG come from the germline V gene (reference sequence).

The chain has TRBV7-8 and TRBJ1-4; the match to TRBD1 covers 7 bases. The germline CDR1 and CDR2 sequences are SGHVS and FQNEAQ. The CDR3 consists of 15 residues. J lost 8 bases, V lost 4 bases, and 10 bases had no gene match. The CDR3 reads CASSSLGRGEEKLFF. In DNA form, the CDR3 reads TGTGCCAGCAGCTCCCTGGGCAGGGGGGAAGAAAAACTGTTTTTT.

This chain joins TRBV19 and TRBJ1-1; tentative D call: TRBD1 (6 bases). The CDR3 loop spans 15 amino acids. Trimming removed 7 bases from V and 0 bases from J, with 15 bases in between. Germline V gives CDR1 LNHDA, CDR2 SQIVND (reference sequence). The CDR3 DNA follows: TGTGCCAGTACCATGGGGGGGCCCATGAACACTGAAGCTTTCTTT. Protein: CASTMGGPMNTEAFF.

This CDR3 reads CASGLDSNQPQHF. The CDR3 bases are TGTGCCAGCGGACTAGATAGCAATCAGCCCCAGCATTTT. V gene TRBV28 combines with J gene TRBJ1-5, with no clear D. CDR3 length: 13 amino acids. Germline V CDR1 and CDR2: MDHEN, SYDVKM. V lost 8 bases, J lost 0 bases, and 8 bases lay in between. The full variable domain, its missing parts supplied by reference TRBV28 and TRBJ1-5, is DVKVTQSSRYLVKRTGEKVFLECVQDMDHENMFWYRQDPGLGLRLIYFSYDVKMKEKGDIPEGYSVSREKKERFSLILESASTNQTSMYLCASGLDSNQPQHFGDGTRLSIL.

The chain is built from TRBV7-9 and TRBJ2-7, with TRBD1 matching 8 bases. Trimming at V came to 4 bases and at J to 3 bases, leaving 8 bases not matched to a gene. Germline V gene sequence: CDR1 SEHNR, CDR2 FQNEAQ (reference sequence). The CDR3 loop spans 15 amino acids. CDR3 coding DNA: TGTGCCAGCAGCTCCCCTTGGGACAGGTACTACGAGCAGTACTTC. It yields the protein CASSSPWDRYYEQYF.

This rearrangement joins TRBV27 to TRBJ2-1; D perhaps matches TRBD2 (6 bases). This CDR3 comprises 15 residues. Trimming pared 6 bases from V and 3 bases from J, leaving 15 bases between. Germline-derived CDR1 and CDR2 are MNHEY and SMNVEV (reference sequence). CDR3 loop: CASSRRGLNYNEQFF. DNA of the CDR3: TGTGCCAGCAGCCGGCGGGGACTTAACTACAATGAGCAGTTCTTC.

The chain recombines TRBV7-2 with TRBJ1-5; D remains ambiguous. Looked up from germline, CDR1 is SGHTA and CDR2 is FQGNSA. V was trimmed by 1 base and J by 5 bases, leaving 6 bases between them. This CDR3 is built from 13 residues. The CDR3 loop reads CASSLVRDQPQHF. DNA of the CDR3: TGTGCCAGCAGCTTAGTGAGGGATCAGCCCCAGCATTTT.

The J gene is TRBJ2-1, the V gene TRBV11-3; 7 bases are shared with TRBD2. Trimming at V came to 5 bases and at J to 0 bases, leaving 7 bases not matched to a gene. Per the germline V gene, CDR1 is SGHNT and CDR2 is YENEEA. This CDR3 contains 16 residues. CDR3 nucleotide sequence: TGTGCCAGCAGCCGGAGCGGGGCCGTCTCCTACAATGAGCAGTTCTTC. Its protein is CASSRSGAVSYNEQFF.

The rearrangement joins TRBV19 to TRBJ2-2; the D gene is possibly TRBD1 (5 bases). The CDR3 length is 13 residues. The germline V gene encodes CDR1 LNHDA and CDR2 SQIVND (reference sequence). The V and J ends lost 8 bases and 0 bases respectively, with 7 bases between them. The CDR3 is CASDSPNTGELFF. CDR3 sequence (DNA): TGTGCCAGTGACAGCCCGAACACCGGGGAGCTGTTTTTT. Using reference TRBV19 and TRBJ2-2 for the parts outside the CDR3, the full variable domain is DGGITQSPKYLFRKEGQNVTLSCEQNLNHDAMYWYRQDPGQGLRLIYYSQIVNDFQKGDIAEGYSVSREKKESFPLTVTSAQKNPTAFYLCASDSPNTGELFFGEGSRLTVL.

The chain has TRBV7-2 and TRBJ2-5; D unresolved. CDR1 and CDR2 (germline): SGHTA, FQGNSA. V was pared by 6 bases and J by 0 bases, with 8 bases between. The CDR3 extends over 13 amino acids. DNA of the CDR3: TGTGCCAGCAGGAGCCGAAACCAAGAGACCCAGTACTTC. Translated: CASRSRNQETQYF.

The V call is TRBV5-4, the J call TRBJ2-3; 9 bases align to TRBD2. CDR1 SGHNT and CDR2 YYREEE come from the germline V gene (reference sequence). The junction had 4 bases not matched to a gene; V was cut back by 0 bases and J by 2 bases. The length of the CDR3 is 16 residues. CDR3 DNA: TGTGCCAGCAGCTTGGAAGCGGGGGGACTCACAGATACGCAGTATTTT. As protein: CASSLEAGGLTDTQYF.

This chain connects TRBV4-1 to TRBJ2-2; 12 nucleotides agree with TRBD2. J lost 6 bases, V lost 4 bases, and 6 bases had no gene match. CDR1 is MGHRA, CDR2 YSYEKL, per germline. The CDR3 has 16 amino acids. The CDR3 DNA sequence: TGCGCCAGCAGCCGCCGACTAGCGGGGGACTCCGGGGAGCTGTTTTTT. Protein: CASSRRLAGDSGELFF.

This clone showed up just a few times. The J gene is TRBJ1-2, the V gene TRBV4-1; 7 positions agree with TRBD1. The CDR3 extends over 15 amino acids. Germline V CDR1 and CDR2: MGHRA, YSYEKL. Germline trimming cut 1 base from V and 4 bases from J; bases unmatched to any gene: 6. CDR3 nucleotides: TGCGCCAGCAGCCAAGGAGGGGGCGCCTTCTATGGCTACACCTTC. Its protein is CASSQGGGAFYGYTF.

The chain carries TRBV5-1 and TRBJ1-6, with D possibly matching TRBD1 (6 bases). Trimming removed 0 bases at V and 7 bases at J, with 11 bases between. This CDR3 region has 15 residues. Germline V CDR1 and CDR2: SGHRS, YFSETQ. The CDR3 protein is CASSLDRAKNSPLHF. The CDR3 bases are TGCGCCAGCAGCTTGGACAGGGCCAAAAATTCACCCCTCCACTTT.

This clone was counted once. The chain couples TRBV6-6 to TRBJ1-1; the D is unclear. CDR1 is MNHNY and CDR2 is SVGAGI in the germline V gene (reference sequence). V was trimmed by 6 bases and J by 0 bases, leaving 17 bases between them. The length of the CDR3 is 16 residues. The CDR3 sequence: CASSPGTGSLNTEAFF. The CDR3 DNA reads as TGTGCCAGCAGCCCCGGAACCGGGAGCCTGAACACTGAAGCTTTCTTT.